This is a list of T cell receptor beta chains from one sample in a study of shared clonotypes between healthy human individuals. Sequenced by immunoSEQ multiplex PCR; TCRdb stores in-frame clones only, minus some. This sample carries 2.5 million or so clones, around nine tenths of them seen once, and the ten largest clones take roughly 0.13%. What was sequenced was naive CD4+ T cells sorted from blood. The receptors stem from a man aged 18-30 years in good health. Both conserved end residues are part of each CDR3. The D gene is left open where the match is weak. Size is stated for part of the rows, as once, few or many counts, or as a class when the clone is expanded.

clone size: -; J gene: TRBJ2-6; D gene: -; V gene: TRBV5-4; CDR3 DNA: TGTGCCAGCAGCTTGAGGAATAACAACGTCCTGACTTTC; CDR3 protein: CASSLRNNNVLTF
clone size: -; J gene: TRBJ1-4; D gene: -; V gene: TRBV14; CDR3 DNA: TGTGCCAGCAGCCCGGGGGTCTCGTCTGCATCTAATGAAAAACTGTTTTTT; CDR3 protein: CASSPGVSSASNEKLFF
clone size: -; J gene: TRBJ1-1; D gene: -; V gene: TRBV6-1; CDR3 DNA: TGTGCCAGCAGCAGAACCTACACTGAAGCTTTCTTT; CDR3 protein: CASSRTYTEAFF
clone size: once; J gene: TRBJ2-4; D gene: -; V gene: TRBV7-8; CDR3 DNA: TGTGCCAGCAGCTTAGCGGCAGGGGTGATAGCCAAAAACATTCAGTACTTC; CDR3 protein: CASSLAAGVIAKNIQYF
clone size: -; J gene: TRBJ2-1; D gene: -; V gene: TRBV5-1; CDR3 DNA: TGCGCCAGCAGCTTACGGGTTATCACCACCTACAATGAGCAGTTCTTC; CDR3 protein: CASSLRVITTYNEQFF
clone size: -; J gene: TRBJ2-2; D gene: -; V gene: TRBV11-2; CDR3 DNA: TGTGCCAGCAGCTTAGCGGAAACCGGGGAGCTGTTTTTT; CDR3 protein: CASSLAETGELFF
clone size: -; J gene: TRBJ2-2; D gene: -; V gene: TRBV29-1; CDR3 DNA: TGCAGCGTTGTGGGCGGGCCGGGCACCGGGGAGCTGTTTTTT; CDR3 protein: CSVVGGPGTGELFF
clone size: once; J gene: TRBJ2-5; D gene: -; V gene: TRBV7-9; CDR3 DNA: TGTGCCAGCAGCTGGGGGGGCTCGAGACCGTACCAAGAGACCCAGTACTTC; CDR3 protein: CASSWGGSRPYQETQYF
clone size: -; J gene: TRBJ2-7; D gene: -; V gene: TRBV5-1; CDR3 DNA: TGCGCCAGCAGCTTGAGGTCAGGAGGCACCCACGAGCAGTACTTC; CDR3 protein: CASSLRSGGTHEQYF
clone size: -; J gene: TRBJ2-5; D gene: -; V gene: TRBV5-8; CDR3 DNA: TGTGCCAGCAGCTTCCGGGCGACGGGCCAGTACTTC; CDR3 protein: CASSFRATGQYF
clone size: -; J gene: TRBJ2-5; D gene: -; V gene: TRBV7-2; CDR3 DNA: TGTGCCAGCAGCTTAAATCTGCGGGGGACCCAGTACTTC; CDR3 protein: CASSLNLRGTQYF
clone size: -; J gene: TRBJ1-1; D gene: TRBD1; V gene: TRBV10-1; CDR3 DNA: TGCGCCAGCAGTGAGAGAGGAGCGGACAGGGAAGCTTTCTTT; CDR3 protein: CASSERGADREAFF
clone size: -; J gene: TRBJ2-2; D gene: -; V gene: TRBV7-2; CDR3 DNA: TGTGCCAGCGCTTGGGTTATCAGTCCCACCGGGGAGCTGTTTTTT; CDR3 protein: CASAWVISPTGELFF
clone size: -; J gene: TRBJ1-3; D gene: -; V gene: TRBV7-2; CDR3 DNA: TGTGCCAGCAGCTATAGGGACGCTGGAAACACCATATATTTT; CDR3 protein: CASSYRDAGNTIYF
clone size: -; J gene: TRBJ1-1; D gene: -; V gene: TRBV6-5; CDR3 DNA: TGTGCCAGCAGACGACAGGTGAACACTGAAGCTTTCTTT; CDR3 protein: CASRRQVNTEAFF